What follows are 28 T cell receptor beta chains derived from one specimen sequenced in a study of CD8 T cells in ankylosing spondylitis. Study conclusions and caveats: Ankylosing spondylitis blood appeared to carry a characteristic TCR beta motif of eight or nine highly homologous variants.

For these receptors, no antigen is known. MiXCR was run by TCRdb on the 5' RACE reads, yielding one entry per CDR3 protein. This table has hundreds of thousands of distinct CDR3 sequences, around 11% appearing once. Sequencing used blood, either unsorted or a sorted T cell fraction (not recorded which). All receptors derive from a male donor with ankylosing spondylitis.

The gene calls are TRBV5-4 and TRBJ2-1, with D perhaps matching TRBD1 (5 bases). V was cut by 4 bases and J by 7 bases, with 12 bases left in between. The CDR3 contains 13 residues. CDR1 is SGHNT, CDR2 YYREEE, per germline (reference sequence). CDR3 DNA: TGTGCCAGCAGCGCACAAGGGGTAAATGAGCAGTTCTTC. It specifies CASSAQGVNEQFF.

This chain links TRBV21-1 with TRBJ1-5. TRBV21-1 is recorded as a pseudogene. CDR3 size: 11 residues. The CDR3: CALLHGQPQHF. CDR3 in DNA: TGTGCCTTACTACACGGTCAGCCCCAGCATTTT.

This clonotype has only a few counts. The chain has TRBV6-1 and TRBJ2-7, with no clear D. Trimming cost V 1 base and J 0 bases, with 13 bases left between them. Germline CDR1 reads MNHNS; CDR2 reads SASEGT. The CDR3 consists of 16 residues. This chain's CDR3 is CASSEGQIDSSYEQYF. The CDR3 bases are TGTGCCAGCAGTGAAGGGCAGATCGATAGCTCCTACGAGCAGTACTTC.

This clonotype was detected only a few times. The CDR3 coding sequence is TGTGCCAGCAGTTTAAAGGGGAAGCTCTACGAGCAGTACTTC. This codes for CASSLKGKLYEQYF. The V call is TRBV12-3 or TRBV12-4, the J call TRBJ2-7; D possibly corresponds to TRBD1 (5 bases). The CDR3 is 14 residues long. V was clipped by 2 bases and J by 3 bases, with 11 bases between them.

The V and J genes are TRBV6-2 or TRBV6-3 and TRBJ1-5; D call uncertain. This CDR3 has 14 amino acids. Germline-derived CDR1 and CDR2 are MNHEY and SVGEGT. The germline V and J ends were trimmed by 1 base and 5 bases, with 9 bases remaining between them. CDR3 sequence (DNA): TGTGCCAGCAGTTACTTTGGCGGGGATCAGCCCCAGCATTTT. This gives the protein CASSYFGGDQPQHF.

V is TRBV10-3 and J is TRBJ2-7, with D possibly matching TRBD1 (6 bases). V lost 5 bases and J 7 bases, leaving 24 bases between the germline ends. The CDR3 consists of 16 residues. The V gene's germline CDR1 is ENHRY and CDR2 SYGVKD. CDR3 bases: TGTGCCATCAGTCATGGAGCCGGGACACCGGAGAAGGAGCAGTACTTC. It is translated as CAISHGAGTPEKEQYF.

This clonotype came up a few times. This chain links TRBV7-2 with TRBJ2-3; 8 bases line up with TRBD2. The CDR3 contains 16 residues. Germline values: CDR1 SGHTA, CDR2 FQGNSA. V lost 1 base, J lost 1 base, and 4 bases stayed unmatched. This chain's CDR3 is CASSLVGGDGTDTQYF. For the CDR3, the DNA is TGTGCCAGCAGCTTAGTCGGGGGGGATGGCACAGATACGCAGTATTTT.

J is TRBJ2-1 and V is TRBV29-1; 13 positions match TRBD2. The length of the CDR3 is 11 residues. Looked up from germline, CDR1 is SQVTM and CDR2 is ANQGSEA. V lost 4 bases and J lost 14; bases outside the gene matches: 2. This CDR3 reads CSVGTSGREFF. Here the CDR3 DNA reads TGCAGCGTTGGGACTAGCGGGAGAGAGTTCTTC.

This clonotype turned up a few times. The chain combines TRBV20-1 with TRBJ1-1; D unclear. With 6 bases removed from V and 6 bases from J, the gap between germline ends came to 5 bases. Looked up from germline, CDR1 is DFQATT and CDR2 is SNEGSKA (reference sequence). CDR3 length: 9 amino acids. The DNA of the CDR3 is TGCAGTGCGTCACCTGAAGCTTTCTTT. It is translated as CSASPEAFF.

This chain links TRBV4-1 with TRBJ2-7, with 9 bases identical to TRBD1. Germline values: CDR1 MGHRA, CDR2 YSYEKL. V shed 2 bases, J shed 4 bases, and the junction held 9 bases outside the gene matches. The CDR3 runs to 16 residues. The CDR3 protein is CASSQPGQGRVYEQYF. In DNA, the CDR3 is TGCGCCAGCAGCCAACCCGGACAGGGGAGAGTGTACGAGCAGTACTTC.

In its sample, this clonotype was seen a few times. The chain carries TRBV29-1 and TRBJ2-5; D possibly matches TRBD1 or TRBD2 (5 bases each). This CDR3 comprises 12 residues. V lost 6 bases and J lost 5, with 13 bases in between. CDR1 SQVTM and CDR2 ANQGSEA come from the germline V gene. In DNA form, the CDR3 reads TGCAGCGTCACGTCGGGGCGGGAGACCCAGTACTTC. Translation gives CSVTSGRETQYF.

Only a few counts were recorded for this clonotype. This rearrangement joins TRBV29-1 to TRBJ1-1, with a possible D match to TRBD1 (5 bases). V lost 1 base and J lost 1, with 10 bases in between. The length of the CDR3 is 14 residues. Germline V lookup: CDR1 SQVTM, CDR2 ANQGSEA. CDR3 residues: CSVEGKGKNTEAFF. In DNA, the CDR3 is TGCAGCGTTGAAGGTAAGGGGAAGAACACTGAAGCTTTCTTT.

This clonotype occurred a few times. The chain recombines TRBV20-1 with TRBJ2-3, with TRBD2 matching 10 bases. With 3 bases clipped from V and 15 bases from J, the junction kept 6 bases outside the gene matches. This CDR3 has 11 residues. Looked up from germline, CDR1 is DFQATT and CDR2 is SNEGSKA (reference sequence). The DNA of the CDR3 is TGCAGTGCTAGTGGGGGACTAGCGTGCTATTTT. As protein: CSASGGLACYF.

This chain connects TRBV20-1 to TRBJ2-1, with TRBD2 matching 8 bases. The V segment lost 2 bases and the J segment 2 bases; nucleotides outside the gene matches: 8. The CDR3 contains 16 residues. Germline CDR1 and CDR2: DFQATT and SNEGSKA (reference sequence). DNA for the CDR3: TGCAGTGCTAGATCTGGAGCGGGAGAAGCCTACAATGAGCAGTTCTTC. Its protein is CSARSGAGEAYNEQFF.

The V call is TRBV10-3, the J call TRBJ2-5; no firm D call. V lost 6 bases to trimming and J lost 7 bases, with 15 bases between them. Germline CDR1 and CDR2: ENHRY and SYGVKD. The CDR3 has 13 amino acids. CDR3 DNA: TGTGCCATCAGACACCCCCCGGTGGGGACCCAGTACTTC. Residues: CAIRHPPVGTQYF.

The sample holds a few counts of this clonotype. The chain joins TRBV29-1 to TRBJ2-7; the D gene is possibly TRBD1 (7 bases). V was trimmed by 3 bases and J by 5 bases, leaving 35 bases between them. This CDR3 has 20 amino acids. Germline V gene data show CDR1 as SQVTM and CDR2 as ANQGSEA. For the CDR3, the DNA is TGCAGCGTTGACTCCCTTGCACCGGGGATAGAGACAGGGAGGAAGGACGAGCAGTACTTC. It encodes CSVDSLAPGIETGRKDEQYF.

V usage is TRBV10-3 and J usage is TRBJ2-3; D not certain. The CDR3 is made up of 13 amino acids. Germline CDR1 and CDR2: ENHRY and SYGVKD. Trimming pared 2 bases from V and 3 bases from J, leaving 6 bases between. The CDR3, as DNA: TGTGCCATCAGTGAGGGGTCGACAGATACGCAGTATTTT. This sequence encodes CAISEGSTDTQYF.

This clonotype was counted only a few times. The rearrangement joins TRBV18 to TRBJ2-7, with D unclear. The V end lost 6 bases, the J end lost 7 bases, and 13 bases lay between the germline ends. This CDR3 comprises 12 residues. The germline CDR1 and CDR2 sequences are KGHSH and LQKENI. The DNA for the CDR3 is TGTGCCAGCTCCCTTAGACCCGAGGAGCAGTACTTC. It specifies CASSLRPEEQYF.

This clonotype has only a few counts. J is TRBJ1-4 and V is TRBV7-2; D may be TRBD1 (5 bases). Trimming removed 5 bases at V and 0 bases at J, with 16 bases between. CDR1 is SGHTA and CDR2 is FQGNSA in the germline V gene. CDR3 size: 17 residues. CDR3 in amino acids: CASSPGMGGSTNEKLFF. Written as DNA, the CDR3 is TGTGCCAGCAGCCCCGGGATGGGGGGATCAACTAATGAAAAACTGTTTTTT. Based on the CDR3 plus reference TRBV7-2 and TRBJ1-4, the full variable domain is GAGVSQSPSNKVTEKGKDVELRCDPISGHTALYWYRQSLGQGLEFLIYFQGNSAPDKSGLPSDRFSAERTGGSVSTLTIQRTQQEDSAVYLCASSPGMGGSTNEKLFFGSGTQLSVL.

This clonotype was seen many times. V usage is TRBV5-1 and J usage is TRBJ2-7, with 9 nucleotides matching TRBD1. V trimming: 4 bases; J trimming: 3 bases; junction bases outside the gene matches: 8. There are 15 residues in the CDR3. CDR1 is SGHRS and CDR2 is YFSETQ in the germline V gene. CDR3: CASSQSGTGLYEQYF. The CDR3, as DNA: TGCGCCAGCAGCCAGTCCGGGACAGGGCTCTACGAGCAGTACTTC.

The rearrangement joins TRBV12-5 to TRBJ2-1; D remains unclear. Trimming removed 8 bases from V and 4 bases from J, with 18 bases in between. Germline assignment: CDR1 LGHNT and CDR2 FRNRAP. The CDR3 runs 15 residues. The CDR3 DNA follows: TGTGCTAGTTCGCAATGGGCAGGTGGATACAATGAGCAGTTCTTC. Translated, it gives CASSQWAGGYNEQFF.

This clonotype appeared a few times. The V and J genes are TRBV10-3 and TRBJ2-1; 8 bases align to TRBD2. This CDR3 is built from 15 residues. The V gene end was trimmed by 0 bases and the J gene end by 9 bases; junction bases not matched to a gene: 7. Germline V CDR1 and CDR2: ENHRY, SYGVKD. The CDR3 bases are TGTGCCATCAGTGAGTCACCCAGCGGGGGATCTGAGCAGTTCTTC. Translated, it gives CAISESPSGGSEQFF.

This clonotype has just a few counts. The chain links TRBV5-1 to TRBJ2-2; TRBD2 aligns across 10 bases. Trimming at V came to 0 bases and at J to 5 bases, leaving 7 bases not matched to a gene. In germline, CDR1 is SGHRS, CDR2 YFSETQ. The CDR3 consists of 17 residues. The CDR3 sequence: CASSLAMLAGVTGELFF. CDR3 nucleotides: TGCGCCAGCAGCTTGGCCATGCTAGCGGGAGTTACCGGGGAGCTGTTTTTT.

CDR3 bases: TGCAGTGCTAGATTTTGGGGTGGGACAGGGGACTCTGAAGAGACCCAGTACTTC. It translates to CSARFWGGTGDSEETQYF. The rearrangement links TRBV20-1 to TRBJ2-5, with TRBD1 identical over 10 bases. The V gene end was trimmed by 2 bases and the J gene end by 3 bases; junction bases not matched to a gene: 15. Looked up from germline, CDR1 is DFQATT and CDR2 is SNEGSKA (reference sequence). CDR3 size: 18 residues.

The chain employs TRBV20-1 and TRBJ1-4; possible D gene TRBD1, 5 bases. The CDR3 totals 13 residues. Germline CDR1 DFQATT, CDR2 SNEGSKA (reference sequence). V lost 2 bases, J lost 7 bases, and 11 bases lay in between. The CDR3 is CSARIGGLEKLFF. The DNA of the CDR3 is TGCAGTGCTAGAATCGGGGGACTTGAAAAACTGTTTTTT.

This clonotype has at least ten counts. CDR3 sequence: CSASTTGWDQPQHF. In DNA, the CDR3 is TGCAGTGCTAGTACGACAGGGTGGGATCAGCCCCAGCATTTT. The genes are TRBV20-1 and TRBJ1-5, with TRBD1 matching 7 bases. The V segment lost 3 bases and the J segment 5 bases; nucleotides outside the gene matches: 7. The germline CDR1 and CDR2 sequences are DFQATT and SNEGSKA (reference sequence). The CDR3 is made up of 14 amino acids.

The genes are TRBV7-8 and TRBJ2-7; D not resolved. The V end was cut by 4 bases, the J end by 2 bases, with 9 bases between. There are 13 residues in the CDR3. From germline, CDR1 is SGHVS and CDR2 FQNEAQ. The CDR3 DNA sequence: TGTGCCAGCAGCTCCCGATTCGCCTACGAGCAGTACTTC. Translation: CASSSRFAYEQYF. The variable domain in full, completed from reference TRBV7-8 and TRBJ2-7, reads GAGVSQSPRYKVAKRGQDVALRCDPISGHVSLFWYQQALGQGPEFLTYFQNEAQLDKSGLPSDRFFAERPEGSVSTLKIQRTQQEDSAVYLCASSSRFAYEQYFGPGTRLTVT.

The chain carries TRBV18 and TRBJ1-5; TRBD1 agrees at 9 bases. Unmatched junction bases numbered 0, after V lost 0 bases and J lost 0 bases. The V gene's germline CDR1 is KGHSH and CDR2 LQKENI. The CDR3 covers 16 residues. This chain's CDR3 is CASSPPGQGSNQPQHF. CDR3 in DNA: TGTGCCAGCTCACCACCGGGACAGGGTAGCAATCAGCCCCAGCATTTT.